A selection of T cell receptor beta chains follows, all from one sample in a study of cytomegalovirus exposure and HLA in healthy donors. Method: immunoSEQ multiplex PCR; TCRdb's copy keeps in-frame clones and lacks some. The data hold some 180,000 clones, with 70% to 85% observed a single time. Material for sequencing was PBMCs. The receptors shown here come from a woman in her thirties in good health and CMV-seropositive. Each CDR3 is given with its conserved first and last residue. The D gene is left open where the match is weak. Not every row has a clone size; where given, it reads once, few, many or a size class.

CDR3aa,CDR3nt,abundance,j_gene,d_gene,v_gene,len
CASSSGQGGLKAFF,TGTGCCAGCAGTTCAGGACAGGGGGGCCTCAAAGCTTTCTTT,few,TRBJ1-1,TRBD1,TRBV27,14
CASSAYRVVTNEKLFF,TGTGCCAGCAGCGCCTACAGGGTTGTAACTAATGAAAAACTGTTTTTT,.,TRBJ1-4,.,TRBV7-8,16
CASSLAGRRETQYF,TGTGCCAGCAGCTTAGCCGGCCGGAGGGAGACCCAGTACTTC,once,TRBJ2-5,.,TRBV11-2,14
CASSPVDAGLNTEAFF,TGCGCCAGCAGCCCAGTAGATGCAGGCTTGAACACTGAAGCTTTCTTT,few,TRBJ1-1,.,TRBV10-2,16
CATPNRGGNQPQHF,TGTGCCACGCCTAACAGGGGGGGCAATCAGCCCCAGCATTTT,.,TRBJ1-5,TRBD1,TRBV15,14
CATSRQAHEKLFF,TGTGCCACCAGCAGGCAGGCACATGAAAAACTGTTTTTT,.,TRBJ1-4,.,TRBV15,13
CSVGGGLVTGELFF,TGCAGCGTTGGAGGGGGTTTAGTCACCGGGGAGCTGTTTTTT,once,TRBJ2-2,.,TRBV29-1,14
CASSLEAGPLHF,TGTGCCAGCAGCTTAGAGGCAGGGCCCCTCCACTTT,once,TRBJ1-6,.,TRBV7-8,12
CASSQKTGLRNYGYTF,TGTGCCAGCTCACAAAAAACAGGGTTGCGTAACTATGGCTACACCTTC,.,TRBJ1-2,.,TRBV18,16
CASLAGDVNEQFF,TGTGCCAGCTTAGCGGGAGACGTGAATGAGCAGTTCTTC,.,TRBJ2-1,TRBD2,TRBV2,13
CASSPGRVGGPRSPLHF,TGCGCCAGCAGCCCGGGCAGGGTCGGGGGGCCCCGGTCACCCCTCCACTTT,.,TRBJ1-6,.,TRBV4-1,17
CSVPHRDRGSYNEQFF,TGCAGCGTCCCCCACCGGGACAGGGGTTCCTACAATGAGCAGTTCTTC,.,TRBJ2-1,TRBD1,TRBV29-1,16
CASSPGGLADTQYF,TGTGCCAGTAGCCCAGGGGGCTTGGCAGATACGCAGTATTTT,.,TRBJ2-3,TRBD1,TRBV19,14
CASSVGGGTSRTGELFF,TGTGCCAGCAGCGTAGGCGGCGGGACTAGCAGGACCGGGGAGCTGTTTTTT,.,TRBJ2-2,TRBD2,TRBV9,17